This TCR beta chain was obtained from a study of blood T cell repertoires in COVID-19. About the study: The samples span acute and convalescent COVID-19 from the United States, Italy and Spain.

This CDR3 has 17 residues. Germline assignment: CDR1 SGHDT and CDR2 YYEEEE. V dropped 3 bases and J dropped 3; count of bases not matched to a gene: 12. TCRdb keeps only in-frame clones here, not all; method: immunoSEQ multiplex PCR. The data show 150,000 to 200,000 clones, about 86% seen once. Sequenced sample: peripheral blood. This sequence was found in a woman aged 25 to 45 with active or convalescent COVID-19. The genes are TRBV5-6 and TRBJ2-7; 10 bases map to TRBD2. CDR3 in DNA: TGTGCCAGCAGCTCTTCTAGCGGGGGACAAACATACTACGAGCAGTACTTC. This codes for CASSSSSGGQTYYEQYF.